The clone carrying this T cell receptor beta chain appeared a few times. Its antigen remains unidentified. The whole isolated RNA underwent reverse transcription, so sequencing captured expressed TCRB transcripts. Method: immunoSEQ multiplex PCR; TCRdb's copy keeps in-frame clones and lacks some. The sample carries around 250,000 clones, approximately 15% recorded once. This entry is derived from a study of beta chain features in type 1 diabetes. Study-wide results and caveats: Among patients with Type 1 diabetes, TCRB CDR3s were moderately but significantly shorter in every one of the four CD4+ subsets.

The TCR was taken from a man aged 25 to 40 with type 1 diabetes. The material sequenced was naive CD4+ T cells from blood.

The CDR3 bases are TGTGCCAGCAGTTACCGTCGGGGGGGCACAGATACGCAGTATTTT. Protein sequence: CASSYRRGGTDTQYF. This sequence joins TRBV6-5 and TRBJ2-3; TRBD2 aligns across 7 bases. Trimming took 2 bases from V and 1 from J; bases not matched to a gene: 3. CDR1 is MNHEY and CDR2 is SVGAGI in the germline V gene. The CDR3 consists of 15 residues.